This TCR beta chain was retrieved from a study of blood T cell repertoires in COVID-19 (dated by TCRdb to 2019 to 2021). For context, the study as a whole: Samples from collaborators originated in the United States, Italy and Spain and spanned both the acute and convalescent phases of COVID-19. The repertoires were made available in a free public database intended to serve as a resource for research on the immune response to SARS-CoV-2. Deeply sampled blood TCRbeta repertoires from subjects exposed to, actively infected with, or recovered from COVID-19 were included in the dataset. The prospective study material was composed of cDNA or gDNA derived from T cells, B-cell-depleted T cells, or PBMCs. The samples were drawn from two sources: the first 160 participants of the ongoing ImmuneRACE study, and 1,000 to 1,500 subjects contributed by 6 global collaborators. The sample metadata nearly always contained a de-identified subject ID, COVID-19 status, age in years and sex. Where available, HLA class I and class II types were obtained from metadata supplied by the sample provider rather than from assay-based typing. Here is what the overall study found, with its caveats: How much clinical and demographic metadata was included differed by source and by participant, and the metadata was provided uncurated.

Participants in the prospective study were enrolled through a virtual design, were aged 18 to 89 years, and lived in some 24 United States geographic areas. To assign participants to cohorts, the prospective study relied on clinical history that participants themselves reported in a screening survey and a study questionnaire. In the prospective study, mobile phlebotomists collected whole blood, serum and a nasopharyngeal or oropharyngeal swab from each participant. Over a roughly 2-month period, participants in the prospective study had the option of providing additional blood draws and questionnaires. Blood samples from the prospective study were shipped frozen or at room temperature prior to DNA extraction. The cysteine opens and the phenylalanine closes a CDR3 of 15 amino acids. Just CDR3 DNA is preserved here, 45 bases in frame from base 1. CDR1 and CDR2 are read off the germline V gene (reference sequence) as MNHEY and SMNVEV. V sheds 7 bases and J sheds 2 bases, leaving 18 bases between their ends.

Worth noting for this clone: Its antigen is still unknown. Within one base of it there is no much larger clone, and no base qualities were kept.

The immunoSEQ Assay, a bias-controlled multiplex PCR, was used to amplify TCRbeta CDR3 regions from genomic DNA. The authors' pipeline ran thus. Nucleated cell counts per sample were estimated from amplification of reference gene primers within the assay. Sequence reads were collapsed and filtered to measure the absolute abundance of every unique TCRbeta CDR3 rearrangement. For each sample, productive Simpson clonality was calculated by taking the square root of Simpson's diversity index across productive rearrangements. TCRdb took over this immuneACCESS table, retaining in-frame rearrangements with V and J assigned. Such tables are incomplete; in checked studies, under half of the missing clones stem from an unresolved V gene, and the remainder is unexplained. V and J calls and clone size are as listed in that table; D and trimming were resolved from the DNA. Recorded for this sample are under 350,000 clones; about 86% of them occurred a single time. 3.5% to 4.5% of the sample belongs to the ten largest clones.

Sequenced sample: PBMCs or T cells enriched from blood (not recorded which). Recombination connected TRBV27 to TRBJ2-7, with no confident D gene call. The clonotype was recovered from a woman aged 40 to 50 with acute COVID-19. The CDR3 region reads CASKPFDSAPYEQYF. Here is the DNA: TGTGCCAGCAAGCCATTCGACTCTGCCCCCTACGAGCAGTACTTC.